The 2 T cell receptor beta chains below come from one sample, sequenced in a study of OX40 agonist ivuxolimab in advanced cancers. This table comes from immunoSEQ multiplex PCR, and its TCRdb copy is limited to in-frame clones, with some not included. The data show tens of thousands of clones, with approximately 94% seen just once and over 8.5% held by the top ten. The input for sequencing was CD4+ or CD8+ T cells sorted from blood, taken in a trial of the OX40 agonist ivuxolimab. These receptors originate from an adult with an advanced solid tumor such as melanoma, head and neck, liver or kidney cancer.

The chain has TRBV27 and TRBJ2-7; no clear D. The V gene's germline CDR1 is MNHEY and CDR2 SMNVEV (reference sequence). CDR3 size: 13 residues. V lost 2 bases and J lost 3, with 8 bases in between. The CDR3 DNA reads TGTGCCAGCAGTTTAAGTCTTCACTACGAGCAGTACTTC. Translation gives CASSLSLHYEQYF.

CDR3 nucleotide sequence: TGTGCCAGTAGTATAGACACCGAAAATGAGCAGTTCTTC. This encodes CASSIDTENEQFF. The chain is built from TRBV19 and TRBJ2-1; D gene uncertain. V was cut by 0 bases and J by 7 bases, with 7 bases left in between. The germline V gene encodes CDR1 LNHDA and CDR2 SQIVND (reference sequence). The CDR3 is 13 residues long.